The 12 T cell receptor beta chains in this list originate from one sample, sequenced in a study of tumor-infiltrating lymphocytes in primary liver carcinoma. RNA and DNA were co-extracted from roughly 20-30 mg of unsorted bulk tissue. Constant-region priming of around 500 ng total RNA yielded TCR beta cDNA. Libraries covering TCR beta were generated through three nested multiplex PCR rounds (using a slightly modified ARM-PCR). With TRBV1-TRBV30 forward primers and a C-beta reverse primer, the first two PCR rounds were run for around 11 cycles each. TCRdb re-analysed the multiplex PCR reads in MiXCR, keeping a single row per CDR3 protein. The profile shows fewer than 200,000 distinct CDR3 sequences, about 82% of them singletons. Sample: tumor tissue from primary liver carcinoma. The receptors were gathered from a man in his forties with primary liver carcinoma and hepatitis B virus infection.

This sequence joins TRBV6-2 or TRBV6-3 and TRBJ2-7; a weak D match, TRBD1 (5 bases). Trimming took 7 bases from V and 8 from J, leaving 21 bases between them. Germline V lookup: CDR1 MNHEY, CDR2 SVGEGT. This CDR3 has 14 amino acids. For the CDR3, the DNA is TGTGCCAGCATTTCGCCAGGGTCAGGGTACCAGCAGTACTTC. This sequence encodes CASISPGSGYQQYF.

Concerning this clonotype: A much larger clonotype is one base distant, so this may be a read error. CDR3 DNA sequence: TGTGCCAGCAGCCTCGAGCCGGTTAACTATGGCTACACCTTC. This translates into CASSLEPVNYGYTF. The chain employs TRBV9 and TRBJ1-2; D is undetermined. Germline V CDR1 and CDR2: SGDLS, YYNGEE. CDR3 length: 14 amino acids. V was cut by 4 bases and J by 1 base, with 11 bases left in between.

A word on this clonotype: One end of the junction is discordant with germline, which a read error may explain. The rearrangement links TRBV28 to TRBJ2-2, with 7 bases fitting TRBD1. The CDR3 sequence is 13 residues long. Germline CDR1 reads MDHEN; CDR2 reads SYDVKM. Here the CDR3 reads CARDRRAAGDLFF. For the CDR3, the DNA is TGTGCCAGGGACAGGCGGGCAGCCGGGGATCTGTTTTTT.

Comments on this clonotype: The junction departs from the called germline gene at one end, perhaps through a read error. This sequence joins TRBV11-1 and TRBJ1-6; maybe TRBD1 (5 bases). The CDR3 loop spans 13 amino acids. Germline V gene sequence: CDR1 SGHAT, CDR2 FQDESV (reference sequence). The CDR3 loop is CARTRTLVSSLHF. The CDR3 nucleotides read TGTGCCAGAACCCGGACACTGGTTTCATCCCTCCACTTT.

For this clonotype: Because the CDR3 is missing its conserved closing phenylalanine or tryptophan, this is likely a read error. This chain uses TRBV29-1 with TRBJ2-5, with unresolved D. Per germline, CDR1 SQVTM and CDR2 ANQGSEA. CDR3 length: 12 residues. Trimming left V 3 bases short and J 5 bases short, with 10 bases between. The CDR3 nucleotides read TGCAGCGTTGACATAGTGGGGGAGACCCAGTACTTA. This sequence encodes CSVDIVGETQYL.

Regarding this clonotype: One end of the junction does not line up with germline, which may come from a read error. The rearrangement joins TRBV29-1 to TRBJ2-1; 9 bases fit TRBD2. Germline assignment: CDR1 SQVTM and CDR2 ANQGSEA. CDR3 length: 15 residues. CDR3 DNA: TGCAGCCTTGGACTAGCGAGAGGGTTCTACAATGAGCAATTCTTC. Its protein product is CSLGLARGFYNEQFF.

As for this clonotype: At one end, the junction sequence differs from germline, possibly due to a read error. This rearrangement joins TRBV29-1 to TRBJ2-3; D might be TRBD2 (5 bases). The length of the CDR3 is 14 residues. CDR1 and CDR2 from the germline V gene are SQVTM and ANQGSEA. The CDR3 bases are TGCAACGTTGCTGGCGGAGATAGCGCAGATACGCAGTATTTT. Encoded protein: CNVAGGDSADTQYF.

To note about this clonotype: The junction departs from germline at one end; a sequencing error may be responsible. The V and J genes are TRBV5-5 and TRBJ1-1; D call uncertain. This CDR3 has 13 amino acids. The V gene's germline CDR1 is SGHKS and CDR2 YYEKEE (reference sequence). This CDR3 is CASSLIRNTEAFF. CDR3 nucleotide sequence: TGTGCCAGTAGCTTGATAAGGAACACTGAAGCTTTCTTT.

On this clonotype: The junction and the germline gene differ at one end; a read error may be behind it. This sequence joins TRBV29-1 and TRBJ2-2, with 10 bases that match TRBD2. This CDR3 has 15 residues. Germline V lookup: CDR1 SQVTM, CDR2 ANQGSEA. CDR3 sequence: CSVGTSAANTGELVF. The CDR3 DNA is TGCAGCGTCGGGACTAGCGCGGCGAACACCGGGGAGCTGGTCTTT.

This clonotype has only one observation. A junction end diverges from the germline sequence, so it may reflect a read error. V gene TRBV7-6 combines with J gene TRBJ2-5; TRBD2 aligns across 11 bases. Germline V gene lookup returns CDR1 SGHVS and CDR2 FNYEAQ. The CDR3 is made up of 15 amino acids. CDR3 sequence: CANSSLLAGAETQYF. In DNA, the CDR3 is TGTGCCAACAGCTCGTTACTAGCGGGAGCCGAGACCCAGTACTTC. Supplemented by reference TRBV7-6 and TRBJ2-5, the full variable domain reads GAGVSQSPRYKVTKRGQDVALRCDPISGHVSLYWYRQALGQGPEFLTYFNYEAQQDKSGLPNDRFSAERPEGSISTLTIQRTEQRDSAMYRCANSSLLAGAETQYFGPGTRLLVL.

A remark on this clonotype: At one boundary the junction diverges from the germline segment, which might be a read error. This chain joins TRBV11-1 and TRBJ2-6, with D perhaps TRBD1 (5 bases). The CDR3 length is 15 residues. CDR1 and CDR2 (germline): SGHAT, FQDESV (reference sequence). The CDR3 protein is CASSLGRAGAIVLTF. In DNA form, the CDR3 reads TGTGCCAGTAGCTTGGGCCGAGCTGGGGCCATCGTCCTTACTTTC.

The chain is built from TRBV12-3 or TRBV12-4 and TRBJ2-7, with 9 bases that match TRBD2. This CDR3 is 17 amino acids long. J gave up 2 bases and V 6 bases, and 14 bases lay outside the gene matches. The CDR3 coding sequence is TGTGCCAGCAGATTACGACTAGCGGAGACCCACACCTACGAGCAGTACTTC. Protein: CASRLRLAETHTYEQYF.